These 17 T cell receptor beta chains originate from one sample sequenced in a study of blood T cell repertoires in COVID-19. The table came from immunoSEQ multiplex PCR; TCRdb's copy has only in-frame clones and leaves some out. The sample holds some 220,000 clones, 75% to 85% seen once. The sample consisted of peripheral blood. The receptor source for this set is a man aged 45-65 years with active or convalescent COVID-19.

This clone was counted a few times. This chain's CDR3 is CASSLDRSPYGYTF. The DNA of the CDR3 is TGTGCCAGCAGCTTGGATAGAAGTCCCTATGGCTACACCTTC. This sequence joins TRBV5-6 and TRBJ1-2; unclear D gene. V gave up 0 bases and J gave up 4 bases, with 10 bases separating them. Germline CDR1 SGHDT, CDR2 YYEEEE. This CDR3 is 14 amino acids long.

This chain links TRBV13 with TRBJ1-1, with a weak D call TRBD1 (5 bases). Trimming took 0 bases from V and 3 from J, leaving 11 bases between them. CDR3 size: 15 residues. CDR1 is PRHDT, CDR2 FYEKMQ, per germline (reference sequence). Written as DNA, the CDR3 is TGTGCCAGCAGCTTAGGGCCAGGGCTGGACACTGAAGCTTTCTTT. It specifies CASSLGPGLDTEAFF.

The V and J genes are TRBV4-1 and TRBJ2-7; D gene uncertain. The V end was cut by 1 base, the J end by 7 bases, with 5 bases between. The CDR3 spans 11 residues. CDR1 and CDR2 from the germline V gene are MGHRA and YSYEKL. CDR3 sequence (DNA): TGCGCCAGCAGCCAAGGCAGGGAGCAGTACTTC. Protein product: CASSQGREQYF.

In this sample, this clone turned up once. The chain is built from TRBV5-1 and TRBJ2-6, with D perhaps TRBD2 (5 bases). Germline V gene data show CDR1 as SGHRS and CDR2 as YFSETQ. V was cut by 1 base and J by 2 bases, with 10 bases left in between. This CDR3 has 16 amino acids. The CDR3 DNA reads TGCGCCAGCAGCTTGAGGGCCGGGGCTGGGGCCAACGTCCTGACTTTC. Translated, it gives CASSLRAGAGANVLTF.

The chain couples TRBV7-2 to TRBJ1-1; D ambiguous. This CDR3 contains 13 residues. The germline gives CDR1 SGHTA, CDR2 FQGNSA. Trimming left V 7 bases short and J 1 base short, with 10 bases between. The CDR3 sequence: CASTPTANTEAFF. For the CDR3, the DNA is TGTGCCAGCACCCCTACTGCGAACACTGAAGCTTTCTTT.

This clone has a single count. The gene calls are TRBV5-1 and TRBJ2-7; no firm D call. The CDR3 is made up of 11 amino acids. The germline V gene has CDR1 SGHRS and CDR2 YFSETQ. The V gene lost 9 bases and the J gene lost 3 bases, with 10 bases spanning the gap. CDR3 coding DNA: TGCGCCACCGACTGTAGCTACGAGCAGTACGTC. It is translated as CATDCSYEQYV.

The gene calls are TRBV5-4 and TRBJ2-1; tentative D call: TRBD1 (6 bases). Germline V gives CDR1 SGHNT, CDR2 YYREEE (reference sequence). The CDR3 runs to 15 residues. The germline V and J ends were trimmed by 4 bases and 4 bases, with 15 bases remaining between them. The CDR3 DNA reads as TGTGCCAGCAGCCCGAGGTGGGGGCTATACAATGAGCAGTTCTTC. This gives the protein CASSPRWGLYNEQFF.

The table lists this clone with a few counts. The chain carries TRBV29-1 and TRBJ2-7; the match to TRBD2 covers 8 bases. There are 14 residues in the CDR3. J lost 3 bases, V lost 6 bases, and 10 bases had no gene match. Germline CDR1 SQVTM, CDR2 ANQGSEA. For the CDR3, the DNA is TGCAGCGTCGCGCTTAGCGGGACTAGCTACGAGCAGTACTTC. It is translated as CSVALSGTSYEQYF.

The chain is built from TRBV7-9 and TRBJ2-6, with D hard to call. V was pared by 6 bases and J by 0 bases, with 6 bases between. CDR3 length: 14 amino acids. Per the germline V gene, CDR1 is SEHNR and CDR2 is FQNEAQ (reference sequence). CDR3 bases: TGTGCCAGCAGTCCGGTCTCTGGGGCCAACGTCCTGACTTTC. It is translated as CASSPVSGANVLTF. Filled out from reference TRBV7-9 and TRBJ2-6, the complete variable domain reads DTGVSQNPRHKITKRGQNVTFRCDPISEHNRLYWYRQTLGQGPEFLTYFQNEAQLEKSRLLSDRFSAERPKGSFSTLEIQRTEQGDSAMYLCASSPVSGANVLTFGAGSRLTVL.

This sequence joins TRBV7-9 and TRBJ1-4, with D unresolved. The ends were cut back, 5 bases at V and 8 bases at J, with 9 bases in the middle. The germline gives CDR1 SEHNR, CDR2 FQNEAQ (reference sequence). There are 12 residues in the CDR3. This CDR3 reads CASSSREEKLFF. The DNA of the CDR3 is TGTGCCAGCAGCAGTCGGGAAGAAAAACTGTTTTTT.

The chain carries TRBV7-2 and TRBJ2-1; no firm D call. The CDR3 covers 12 residues. Trimming took off 2 bases at V and 13 bases at J, with 12 bases between the two ends. Germline loops: CDR1 SGHTA, CDR2 FQGNSA. The CDR3 is CASSLFRLHQFF. DNA for the CDR3: TGTGCCAGCAGCTTATTCAGGCTGCACCAGTTCTTC.

The CDR3 DNA is TGTGCCAGTAGGATGACGACAGGGGTTAGCAATCAGCCCCAGCATTTT. This gives the protein CASRMTTGVSNQPQHF. This chain connects TRBV19 to TRBJ1-5, with 8 bases aligning to TRBD1. V lost 6 bases to trimming and J lost 0 bases; unmatched junction nucleotides: 7. Germline values: CDR1 LNHDA, CDR2 SQIVND (reference sequence). The CDR3 loop spans 16 amino acids.

V and J are TRBV18 and TRBJ2-5, with 7 bases lining up with TRBD1. Losses at the gene ends were 1 base for V and 4 bases for J; bases not matched to a gene: 3. The CDR3 is 14 residues long. Germline V lookup: CDR1 KGHSH, CDR2 LQKENI. The CDR3 reads CASSPRQGLETQYF. CDR3 sequence (DNA): TGTGCCAGCTCACCACGACAGGGTTTAGAGACCCAGTACTTC.

The chain links TRBV15 to TRBJ1-5, with a possible D match to TRBD1 (6 bases). The CDR3 sequence is 14 residues long. The germline V and J ends were trimmed by 6 bases and 9 bases, with 18 bases remaining between them. Germline CDR1 and CDR2: LNHNV and YYDKDF (reference sequence). CDR3 DNA sequence: TGTGCCACCAGGCAGGGGCCCGTCGGTGGGCCCCAGCATTTT. This sequence encodes CATRQGPVGGPQHF.

The rearrangement joins TRBV6-5 to TRBJ2-3; 9 bases are a match to TRBD1. Trimming cost V 6 bases and J 4 bases; bases outside gene matches: 8. The CDR3 is made up of 15 amino acids. Germline CDR1 and CDR2: MNHEY and SVGAGI. Here the CDR3 reads CASSPGDRDADTQYF. The CDR3 region has the DNA TGTGCCAGCAGCCCAGGGGACAGGGATGCAGATACGCAGTATTTT.

The V call is TRBV18, the J call TRBJ1-2, with 9 bases identical to TRBD1. Germline V gene data show CDR1 as KGHSH and CDR2 as LQKENI. This CDR3 region has 15 residues. V dropped 3 bases and J dropped 5; count of bases not matched to a gene: 7. The CDR3 nucleotides are TGTGCCAGCTCACCCCCGGACAGGGGAGGGTATGGCTACACCTTC. This codes for CASSPPDRGGYGYTF.

CDR3 protein: CASSEDDRGRGDTQYF. CDR3 in DNA: TGTGCCAGTAGTGAAGACGACAGGGGGCGTGGAGATACGCAGTATTTT. The gene calls are TRBV19 and TRBJ2-3; 10 bases agree with TRBD1. The germline gives CDR1 LNHDA, CDR2 SQIVND (reference sequence). The V segment lost 5 bases and the J segment 5 bases; nucleotides outside the gene matches: 10. This CDR3 has 16 amino acids. The entire variable domain, with the rest obtained from reference TRBV19 and TRBJ2-3, is as follows: DGGITQSPKYLFRKEGQNVTLSCEQNLNHDAMYWYRQDPGQGLRLIYYSQIVNDFQKGDIAEGYSVSREKKESFPLTVTSAQKNPTAFYLCASSEDDRGRGDTQYFGPGTRLTVL.